Below, one T cell receptor (beta chain) is given with its context. Its antigen is as yet unknown. The data derive from a study of CXCR3-negative and CXCR3-positive naive CD8 T cells. Study as a whole: The TRB read total, about 150 million, broke down to about 1.5 +/- 0.3 million reads per library.

Study-level findings and limits: In CXCR3-positive naive cells, the TRB CDR3s were more hydrophobic than in CXCR3-negative naive cells. With surface CD5 comparable between naive subsets, TCR strength was estimated using properties derived from the TRB CDR3.

Naive CD8+ T cells had a CD45RO-CCR7+CD27+CD95- phenotype. The CDR3 length is 15 residues. Libraries were UMI-labeled 5' RACE TRB cDNA. TCRdb reprocessed the 5' RACE reads, with one entry per CDR3 protein and no DNA. There are 100,000 to 150,000 distinct CDR3 sequences in the sample, with approximately 0.29% held by the top ten. The sequence was collected from a human donor in good health. Some clones in this sample may be carry-over from other donors' samples. Sequencing was carried out using naive CXCR3- CD8+ T cells from blood. Subset specified: CD45RO-CCR7+CD27+CD95- naive CD8+ T cells lacking CXCR3 (TNR3-). This sequence joins TRBV12-3 or TRBV12-4 and TRBJ2-5; TCRdb's D call, TRBD2, is unchecked because there is no DNA. The CDR3 sequence is CASSLLAGVQETQYF.